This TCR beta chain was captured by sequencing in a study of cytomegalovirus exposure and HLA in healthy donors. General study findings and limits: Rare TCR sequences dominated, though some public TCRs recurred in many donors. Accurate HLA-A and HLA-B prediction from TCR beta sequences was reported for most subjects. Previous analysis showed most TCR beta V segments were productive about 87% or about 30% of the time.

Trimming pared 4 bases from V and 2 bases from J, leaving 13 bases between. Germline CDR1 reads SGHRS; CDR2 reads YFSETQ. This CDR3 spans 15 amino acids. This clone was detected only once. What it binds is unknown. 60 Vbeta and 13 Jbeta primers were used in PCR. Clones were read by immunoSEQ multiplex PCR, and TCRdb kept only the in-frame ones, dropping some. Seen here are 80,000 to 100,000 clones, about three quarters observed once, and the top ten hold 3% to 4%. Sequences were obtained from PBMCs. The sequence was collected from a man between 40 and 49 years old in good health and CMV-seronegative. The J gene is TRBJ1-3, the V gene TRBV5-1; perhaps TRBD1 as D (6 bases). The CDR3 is CASSLRGDTGNTIYF. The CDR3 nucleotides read TGCGCCAGCAGCCTCAGGGGAGACACTGGAAACACCATATATTTT.